This T cell receptor beta chain was observed in a study of Graves' ophthalmopathy and Graves' hyperthyroidism. The CDR3 spans 16 residues. V shed 5 bases and J 2 bases; nucleotides not matched to a gene: 11. From germline, CDR1 is MDHEN and CDR2 SYDVKM. The study's findings and limits: Thyroid clonotypes that were expanded above 0.001 frequency mostly also appeared in blood.

Patients were excluded if they had other autoimmune diseases or uncontrolled infections, and likewise if pregnancy or lactation applied. PBMCs were isolated by Ficoll-Paque density gradient centrifugation, using 7.5 to 10 ml of fresh peripheral blood as the starting material. This clonotype was counted many times. As yet, its antigen is unknown. Amplifying from RNA transcripts, the study obtained TCR beta CDR3 regions. HTBI primers primed a first-round RT-PCR, and a second-round multiplex PCR followed. Via MiXCR, TCRdb re-called the multiplex PCR reads, giving one row per CDR3 protein. Altogether hundreds of thousands of distinct CDR3 sequences are present, roughly 15% being singletons, with the ten largest covering about 7%.

The sequencing sample was made of peripheral blood. This sequence was found in a woman under 30 with stable Graves' hyperthyroidism. This chain joins TRBV28 and TRBJ2-5; 7 nucleotides align to TRBD2. The CDR3 coding sequence is TGTGCCAGCAGTCCCCGGGACTACCAGATTCAAGAGACCCAGTACTTC. As protein: CASSPRDYQIQETQYF.